One and the same sample provided the 9 T cell receptor beta chains below, sequenced in a study of control samples from healthy donors and cancer patients. Using immunoSEQ multiplex PCR, the repertoire was profiled, and TCRdb retains in-frame clones only, with some absent. The sample has over 100,000 clones; approximately 90% are singletons. Sequenced material: blood. The receptor set was obtained from a man between 35 and 55 years old in good health.

A word on this clone: Other nucleotide sequences in the sample specify the same CDR3. The V gene is TRBV24-1, the J gene TRBJ1-2; no firm D call. Germline-derived CDR1 and CDR2 are KGHDR and SFDVKD. V lost 7 bases, J lost 2 bases, and 7 bases lay in between. The CDR3 spans 12 residues. In DNA, the CDR3 is TGTGCCACCAGCGCTGGGAACTATGGCTACACCTTC. Translated, it gives CATSAGNYGYTF.

The chain employs TRBV6-5 and TRBJ2-7, with D uncertain. CDR3 length equals 14 residues. Germline lookup yields CDR1 MNHEY and CDR2 SVGAGI. V gave up 5 bases and J gave up 1 base, with 12 bases separating them. CDR3 in amino acids: CASSHPQVSYEQYF. CDR3 nucleotide sequence: TGTGCCAGCAGTCATCCCCAGGTTTCCTACGAGCAGTACTTC.

The chain couples TRBV3-1 (or the pseudogene TRBV3-2) to TRBJ1-5; TRBD1 matches at 7 bases. The CDR3 covers 15 residues. Germline CDR1 is LGHDT and CDR2 is YNNKEL (reference sequence). Unmatched junction bases numbered 3, after V lost 0 bases and J lost 4 bases. The CDR3 DNA follows: TGTGCCAGCAGCCAAGACAAGGGGGCTAATCAGCCCCAGCATTTT. It specifies CASSQDKGANQPQHF.

This sequence joins TRBV30 and TRBJ1-1; unclear D gene. Germline V gene sequence: CDR1 GTSNPN, CDR2 SVGIG (reference sequence). CDR3 length: 13 amino acids. The ends were cut back, 4 bases at V and 4 bases at J, with 13 bases in the middle. The CDR3 DNA reads TGTGCCTGGACCCGGGGAGTGGGCACTGAAGCTTTCTTT. This sequence encodes CAWTRGVGTEAFF.

The chain has TRBV11-3 and TRBJ1-5; 7 bases map to TRBD1. With V trimmed by 4 bases and J by 5 bases, 5 bases remained unmatched. Germline CDR1 SGHNT, CDR2 YENEEA. The CDR3 extends over 14 amino acids. The CDR3 here is CASSSRQGDQPQHF. Here the CDR3 DNA reads TGTGCCAGCAGCTCACGACAGGGAGATCAGCCCCAGCATTTT.

The rearrangement joins TRBV30 to TRBJ1-5; D ambiguous. Germline CDR1 reads GTSNPN; CDR2 reads SVGIG (reference sequence). CDR3 length equals 13 residues. The V and J ends lost 5 bases and 6 bases respectively, with 14 bases between them. CDR3 protein: CAWGREGRQPQHF. DNA of the CDR3: TGTGCCTGGGGACGCGAGGGTCGTCAGCCCCAGCATTTT.

The V call is TRBV7-8, the J call TRBJ2-7; D is perhaps TRBD2 (5 bases). Germline V gene lookup returns CDR1 SGHVS and CDR2 FQNEAQ. V dropped 5 bases and J dropped 7 bases, with 18 bases sitting between them. CDR3 length: 14 amino acids. The CDR3 nucleotides are TGTGCCAGCAGCCCAGGAAACTCCCGGAGGGAGCAGTACTTC. Translated: CASSPGNSRREQYF.

The rearrangement uses TRBV6-4 and TRBJ2-1; TRBD2 matches at 12 bases. The CDR3 has 15 amino acids. Per germline, CDR1 MRHNA and CDR2 SNTAGT. The junction had 3 bases not matched to a gene; V was cut back by 3 bases and J by 6 bases. The CDR3 spells CASSESSGGANEQFF. In nucleotides, the CDR3 is TGTGCCAGCAGTGAATCTAGCGGGGGGGCCAATGAGCAGTTCTTC.

The chain combines TRBV24-1 with TRBJ1-5; 9 bases align to TRBD1. The V and J ends lost 4 bases and 5 bases, in that order; junction bases with no gene match: 5. There are 15 residues in the CDR3. Germline lookup yields CDR1 KGHDR and CDR2 SFDVKD. For the CDR3, the DNA is TGTGCCACCAGTGAGGCAGGGACAGGGTATCAGCCCCAGCATTTT. This translates into CATSEAGTGYQPQHF.